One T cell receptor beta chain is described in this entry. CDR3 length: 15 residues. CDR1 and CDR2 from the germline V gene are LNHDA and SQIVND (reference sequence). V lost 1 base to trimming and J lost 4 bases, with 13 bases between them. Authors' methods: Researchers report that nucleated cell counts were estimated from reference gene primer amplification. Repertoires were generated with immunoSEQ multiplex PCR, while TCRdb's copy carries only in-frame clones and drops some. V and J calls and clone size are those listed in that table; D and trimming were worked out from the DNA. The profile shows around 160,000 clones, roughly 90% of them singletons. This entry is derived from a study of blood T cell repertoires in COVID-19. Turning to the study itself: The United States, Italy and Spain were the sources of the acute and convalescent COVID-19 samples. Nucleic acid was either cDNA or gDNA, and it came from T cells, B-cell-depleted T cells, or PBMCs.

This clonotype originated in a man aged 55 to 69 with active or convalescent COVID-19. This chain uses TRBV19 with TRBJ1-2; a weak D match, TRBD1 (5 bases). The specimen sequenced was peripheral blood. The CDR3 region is CASSIGETDLYGYTF. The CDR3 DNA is TGTGCCAGTAGTATAGGTGAGACAGACCTCTATGGCTACACCTTC.